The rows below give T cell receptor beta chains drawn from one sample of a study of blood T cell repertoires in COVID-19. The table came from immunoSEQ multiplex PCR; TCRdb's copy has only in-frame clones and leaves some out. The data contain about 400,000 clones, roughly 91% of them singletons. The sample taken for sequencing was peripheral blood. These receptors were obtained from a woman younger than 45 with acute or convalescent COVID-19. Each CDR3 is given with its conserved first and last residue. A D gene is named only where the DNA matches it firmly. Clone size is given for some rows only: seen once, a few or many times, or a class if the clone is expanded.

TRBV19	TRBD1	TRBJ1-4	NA	CASRDTGVVKKLFF	TGTGCCAGTAGAGACACAGGGGTGGTGAAAAAACTGTTTTTT
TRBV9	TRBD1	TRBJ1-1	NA	CASSADRGMNTEAFF	TGTGCCAGCAGCGCGGACAGGGGCATGAACACTGAAGCTTTCTTT
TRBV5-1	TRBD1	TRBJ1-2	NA	CASSSTGAGGYTF	TGCGCCAGCAGCTCGACAGGGGCGGGCGGCTACACCTTC
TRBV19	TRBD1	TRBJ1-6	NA	CASSIVPDRARSPLHF	TGTGCCAGTAGTATAGTACCGGACAGGGCAAGATCACCCCTCCACTTT
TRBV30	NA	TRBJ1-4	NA	CAWTSGIRAEKLFF	TGTGCCTGGACATCAGGGATACGCGCTGAAAAACTGTTTTTT
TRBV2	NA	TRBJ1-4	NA	CASSDAYWVEKLFF	TGTGCCAGCAGTGATGCTTACTGGGTGGAGAAACTGTTTTTT
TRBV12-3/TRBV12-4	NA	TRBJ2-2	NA	CASSGGTGELFF	TGTGCCAGCAGCGGCGGGACCGGGGAGCTGTTTTTT
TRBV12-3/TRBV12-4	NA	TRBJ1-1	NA	CASSLEPTEAFF	TGTGCCAGCAGTTTAGAGCCTACTGAAGCTTTCTTT
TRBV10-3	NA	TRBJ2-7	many	CAISETQLAYEQYF	TGTGCCATCAGTGAGACCCAACTAGCCTACGAGCAGTACTTC
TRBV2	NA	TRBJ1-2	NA	CASSRTDFYGYTF	TGTGCCAGCAGTCGGACAGACTTTTATGGCTACACCTTC
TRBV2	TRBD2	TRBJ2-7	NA	CASSDGAAGAYEQYF	TGTGCCAGCAGTGATGGGGCGGCGGGGGCCTACGAGCAGTACTTC
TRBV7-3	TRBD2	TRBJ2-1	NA	CASSLIGLVGNEQFF	TGTGCCAGCAGCTTAATCGGACTAGTGGGGAATGAGCAGTTCTTC
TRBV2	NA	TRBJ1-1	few	CASSVGGWTEAFF	TGTGCCAGCTCCGTCGGGGGTTGGACTGAAGCTTTCTTT
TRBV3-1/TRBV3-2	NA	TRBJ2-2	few	CASSHRTGELFF	TGTGCCAGCAGCCACCGGACCGGGGAGCTGTTTTTT
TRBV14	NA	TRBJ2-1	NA	CASSLGAGSEQFF	TGTGCCAGCAGCCTGGGGGCAGGGTCTGAGCAGTTCTTC
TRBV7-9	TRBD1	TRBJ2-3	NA	CASSLTGQGSDTQYF	TGTGCCAGCAGCTTGACGGGACAGGGTTCAGATACGCAGTATTTT